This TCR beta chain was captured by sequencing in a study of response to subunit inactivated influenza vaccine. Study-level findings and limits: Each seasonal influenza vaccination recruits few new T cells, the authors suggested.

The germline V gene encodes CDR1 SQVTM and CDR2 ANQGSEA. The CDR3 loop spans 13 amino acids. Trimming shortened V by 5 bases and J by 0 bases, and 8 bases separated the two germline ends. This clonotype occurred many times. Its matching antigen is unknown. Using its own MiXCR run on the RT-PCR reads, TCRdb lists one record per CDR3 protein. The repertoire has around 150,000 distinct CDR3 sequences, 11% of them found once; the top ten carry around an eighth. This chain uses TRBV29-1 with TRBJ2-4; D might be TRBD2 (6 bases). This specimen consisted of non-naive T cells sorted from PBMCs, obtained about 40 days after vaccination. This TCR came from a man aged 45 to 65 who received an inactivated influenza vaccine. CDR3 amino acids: CSVRGLAKNIQYF. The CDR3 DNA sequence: TGCAGCGTTAGGGGACTAGCCAAAAACATTCAGTACTTC.